The 10 T cell receptor beta chains below all came from one sample that was sequenced in a study of tumor-infiltrating lymphocytes in primary liver carcinoma. TCR beta cDNA was prepared out of roughly 520 ng total RNA by means of a constant-region primer. For TCR beta, libraries were produced by three nested multiplex PCR rounds using slightly modified ARM-PCR. TRBV1-TRBV30 forward primers paired with a C-beta reverse primer drove the first two PCR rounds, 10 cycles each. One entry per CDR3 protein results from TCRdb running MiXCR on the multiplex PCR reads. The table lists some 20,000 distinct CDR3 sequences, roughly 79% of them singletons. Co-extraction of both nucleic acids (RNA and DNA) used roughly 18-32 mg of unsorted bulk tissue. Sequencing was performed on liver tumor tissue from sampling region 4. Subset described: tumor region T4, right-lateral pole. The receptors originated from a woman in her twenties or thirties with primary liver carcinoma and hepatitis B virus infection.

With respect to this clonotype: The junction and the germline gene differ at one end; a read error may be behind it. The V gene is TRBV9, the J gene TRBJ2-1, with 8 bases aligning to TRBD1. Looked up from germline, CDR1 is SGDLS and CDR2 is YYNGEE. The CDR3 totals 15 residues. For the CDR3, the DNA is TGTGCCAGCAGCCAGCGACAGGGGTCCTACAAAGAGCAGTTCTTC. Translated: CASSQRQGSYKEQFF.

Remarks on this clonotype: As the CDR3 is not closed by the conserved phenylalanine or tryptophan, this likely results from a read error. The genes are TRBV10-3 and TRBJ2-1; a possible D gene is TRBD1 (5 bases). The CDR3 has 14 amino acids. Germline CDR1 is ENHRY and CDR2 is SYGVKD. CDR3 sequence (DNA): TGTACCATCAGTCCCAGGGCGACCCGGGATGAGCAGTTCTTA. Amino acid sequence: CTISPRATRDEQFL.

This clonotype occurred once. The rearrangement uses TRBV4-1 and TRBJ2-4, with D tentatively TRBD1 or TRBD2 (6 bases each). The CDR3 is 16 residues long. Trimming removed 4 bases at V and 15 bases at J, with 28 bases between. Germline V CDR1 and CDR2: MGHRA, YSYEKL. The CDR3 reads CASSPEVNRDTGEWYF. CDR3 DNA: TGCGCCAGCAGCCCAGAGGTGAATAGGGACACGGGGGAGTGGTACTTC.

Remarks on this clonotype: No conserved phenylalanine or tryptophan ends this CDR3, so it is likely a read error. This chain connects TRBV11-2 to TRBJ2-7, with D tentatively TRBD2 (6 bases). In germline, CDR1 is SGHAT, CDR2 FQNNGV. The CDR3 has 15 residues. The V end was cut by 11 bases, the J end by 1 base, with 21 bases between. The CDR3 nucleotides are TGTGCCGGCATCTTAGGAGTTAGCGGTTCCTACGAGCAGTACTTG. It is translated as CAGILGVSGSYEQYL.

On this clonotype itself: The germline gene is not matched at one end of the junction; a read error may be the cause. The chain recombines TRBV4-2 with TRBJ2-1, with D perhaps matching TRBD2 (5 bases). Germline V gene sequence: CDR1 LGHNA, CDR2 YNFKEQ. The CDR3 runs to 18 residues. CDR3 bases: TGTGCCAGCAGCCAAGTAGCGAGCGTCCGAAGGTCCTACAATGACCAGTTCTTC. Translating it yields CASSQVASVRRSYNDQFF.

This clonotype came up a few times. This chain uses TRBV11-2 with TRBJ2-7; possibly TRBD1 or TRBD2 for D (5 bases each). The germline CDR1 and CDR2 sequences are SGHAT and FQNNGV. Trimming removed 4 bases at V and 2 bases at J, with 12 bases between. The CDR3 length is 14 residues. CDR3 nucleotides: TGTGCCAGCAGCTCTGGGACGGGTACCTACGAGCAGTACTTC. It encodes CASSSGTGTYEQYF.

Regarding this clonotype: At one of its ends the junction is not consistent with the germline gene, which may arise from a read error. The chain links TRBV14 to TRBJ2-7, with D maybe TRBD2 (6 bases). CDR1 is SGHDN and CDR2 is FVKESK in the germline V gene. This CDR3 is built from 15 residues. CDR3 nucleotides: TGTGCCAGCAGCCAAGAGGCGGGGACTGACTACGGGCAGTATTTC. It is translated as CASSQEAGTDYGQYF.

This clonotype was seen ten or more times. CDR3 bases: TGTGCCATCAGTGAGTCGATGGCGGGAGTCTACAATGAGCAGTTCTTC. Residues: CAISESMAGVYNEQFF. The chain is built from TRBV10-3 and TRBJ2-1, with TRBD2 matching 7 bases. CDR1 is ENHRY and CDR2 is SYGVKD in the germline V gene. V shed 0 bases and J 3 bases; nucleotides not matched to a gene: 5. The CDR3 totals 16 residues.

This clonotype was recorded a few times. The CDR3 does not end in the conserved phenylalanine or tryptophan, so this is likely a read error. The chain recombines TRBV7-8 with TRBJ1-2; perhaps TRBD1 as D (6 bases). Germline V gives CDR1 SGHVS, CDR2 FQNEAQ. Trimming left V 3 bases short and J 0 bases short, with 14 bases between. This CDR3 is built from 16 residues. In nucleotides, the CDR3 is TGTGCCAGCAGCTTGGCGCGGGGGCTAGCTAACTATGGCTACACCTTG. It codes for CASSLARGLANYGYTL.

Details on this clonotype: The junction does not match germline at one end; this may be a read error. V and J are TRBV29-1 and TRBJ1-2, with D unresolved. The CDR3 covers 12 residues. Looked up from germline, CDR1 is SQVTM and CDR2 is ANQGSEA. The CDR3 sequence is CSVVLLGGGYTF. As DNA, the CDR3 is TGCAGCGTTGTCCTTTTGGGAGGCGGCTACACCTTT.